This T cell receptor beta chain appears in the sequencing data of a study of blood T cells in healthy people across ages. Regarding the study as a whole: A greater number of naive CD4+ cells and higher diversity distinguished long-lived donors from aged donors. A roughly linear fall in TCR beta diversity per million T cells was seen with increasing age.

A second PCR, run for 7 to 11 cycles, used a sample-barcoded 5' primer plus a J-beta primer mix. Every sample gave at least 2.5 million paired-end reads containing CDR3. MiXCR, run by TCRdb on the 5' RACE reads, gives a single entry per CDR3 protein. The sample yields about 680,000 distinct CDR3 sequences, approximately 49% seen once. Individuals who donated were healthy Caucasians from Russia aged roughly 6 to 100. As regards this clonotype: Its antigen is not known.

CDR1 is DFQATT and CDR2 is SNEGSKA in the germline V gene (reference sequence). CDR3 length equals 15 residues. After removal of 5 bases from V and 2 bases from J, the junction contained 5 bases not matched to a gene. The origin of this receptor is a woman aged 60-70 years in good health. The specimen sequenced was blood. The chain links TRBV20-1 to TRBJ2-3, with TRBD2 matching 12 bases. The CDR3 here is CSAHGLAGNTDTQYF. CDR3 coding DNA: TGCAGTGCTCATGGACTAGCGGGAAACACAGATACGCAGTATTTT.